A single T cell receptor (beta chain) is shown here with its context. Its antigen is undetermined. This sample is drawn from a study of OX40 agonist ivuxolimab in advanced cancers. Study-level results: At 0.1 to 3.0 mg/kg, clonal expansion of CD4+ and CD8+ blood T cells had occurred by week 6.

The V gene lost 2 bases and the J gene lost 1 base, with 5 bases spanning the gap. This CDR3 has 14 amino acids. CDR1 MDHEN and CDR2 SYDVKM come from the germline V gene. Clones were read by immunoSEQ multiplex PCR, and TCRdb kept only the in-frame ones, dropping some. The table shows about 71,000 clones, with 94% occurring only once. The source was CD4+ or CD8+ T cells sorted from blood, collected in a trial of the OX40 agonist ivuxolimab. The source of this sequence is an adult with an advanced solid tumor such as melanoma, head and neck, liver or kidney cancer. V and J are TRBV28 and TRBJ2-2; D gene uncertain. CDR3: CASSLGWNTGELFF. The CDR3 DNA follows: TGTGCCAGCAGTTTAGGGTGGAACACCGGGGAGCTGTTTTTT.